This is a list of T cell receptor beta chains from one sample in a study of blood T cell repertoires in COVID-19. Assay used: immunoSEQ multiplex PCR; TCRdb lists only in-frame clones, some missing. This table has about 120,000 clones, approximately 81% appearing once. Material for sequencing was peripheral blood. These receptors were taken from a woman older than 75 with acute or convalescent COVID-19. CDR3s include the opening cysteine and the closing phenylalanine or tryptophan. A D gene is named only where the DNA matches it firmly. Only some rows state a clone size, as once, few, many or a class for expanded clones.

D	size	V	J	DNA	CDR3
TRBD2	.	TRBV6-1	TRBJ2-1	TGTGCCAGCAGTGCCCCAACTAGCGGCAGCCGGTATGAGCAGTTCTTC	CASSAPTSGSRYEQFF
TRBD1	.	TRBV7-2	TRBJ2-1	TGTGCCAGCAGCTTAGCGGGGGACAGCTACAATGAGCAGTTCTTC	CASSLAGDSYNEQFF
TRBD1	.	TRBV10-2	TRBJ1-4	TGCGCCAGCAGTGAGAACGGACAGGGGGGAGAAAAACTGTTTTTT	CASSENGQGGEKLFF
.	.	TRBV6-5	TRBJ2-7	TGTGCCAGCATACAGGGACATTCGAGCGACGAGCAGTACTTC	CASIQGHSSDEQYF
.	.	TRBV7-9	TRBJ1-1	TGTGCCAGCAGAACCTCAGGGAACACTGAAGCTTTCTTT	CASRTSGNTEAFF
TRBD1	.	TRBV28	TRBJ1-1	TGTGCCAGCAGCCTTACAGGGGTGCACACTGAAGCTTTCTTT	CASSLTGVHTEAFF
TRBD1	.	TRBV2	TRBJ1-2	TGTGCCAGCAGGGGGACAGGAAACTATGGCTACACCTTC	CASRGTGNYGYTF
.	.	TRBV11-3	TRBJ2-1	TGTGCCAGCAGCTTATCTACTTCGGGTTACAATGAGCAGTTCTTC	CASSLSTSGYNEQFF
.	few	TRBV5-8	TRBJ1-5	TGTGCCAGCAGCGGGAGCCGAGATCAGCCCCAGCATTTT	CASSGSRDQPQHF
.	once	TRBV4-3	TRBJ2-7	TGCGCCAGCAGCCAGTCGACTAGCTCCTACGAGCAGTACTTC	CASSQSTSSYEQYF
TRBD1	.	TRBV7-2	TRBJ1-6	TGTGCCAGCAGCCTGAAGGTGGGACAGGCTTTGTCACCCCTCCACTTT	CASSLKVGQALSPLHF
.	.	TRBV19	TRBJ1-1	TGTGCCAGTAGTAATGGCAGGGAGAACACTGAAGCTTTCTTT	CASSNGRENTEAFF
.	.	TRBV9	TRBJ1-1	TGTGCCAGCAGCGTAGGCAGGTTGGGCCCGTATGACACTGAAGCTTTCTTT	CASSVGRLGPYDTEAFF
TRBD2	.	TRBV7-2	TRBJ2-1	TGTGCCAGCAGCTTGACTAGCGGGGGGAACAATGAGCAGTTCTTC	CASSLTSGGNNEQFF
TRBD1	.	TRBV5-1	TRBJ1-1	TGCGCCAGCAGTGACGACAGGGCGGGCAACACTGAAGCTTTCTTT	CASSDDRAGNTEAFF
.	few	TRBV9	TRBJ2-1	TGTGCCAGCAGCCATTCCGGGAGTGTCAATGAGCAGTTCTTC	CASSHSGSVNEQFF
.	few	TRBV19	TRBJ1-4	TGTGCCAGCGCATCAGGGGATAATGAAAAACTGTTTTTT	CASASGDNEKLFF
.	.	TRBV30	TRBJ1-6	TGTGCGACAACTATTCAGGGGCACCCCTCGAGCTCCTATAATTCACCCCTCCACTTT	CATTIQGHPSSSYNSPLHF
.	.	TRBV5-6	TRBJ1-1	TGTGCCAGCAGCTTGCAGGGAGGGTGGACTGAAGCTTTCTTT	CASSLQGGWTEAFF
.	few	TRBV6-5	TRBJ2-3	TGTGCCAGCTTTGGGGCTTACACAGATACGCAGTATTTT	CASFGAYTDTQYF
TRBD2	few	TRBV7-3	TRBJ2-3	TGTGCCAGCAGCACCGGACTAGCGGAGCCCACAGATACGCAGTATTTT	CASSTGLAEPTDTQYF
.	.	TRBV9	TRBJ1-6	TGTGCCAGCAACAGGGACAATTCACCCCTCCACTTT	CASNRDNSPLHF